These 5 T cell receptor beta chains originate from one sample sequenced in a study of monozygotic twins with cystic fibrosis. Profiling relied on immunoSEQ multiplex PCR, and the TCRdb table lists in-frame clones only, not all of them. In the table there are about 32,000 clones, more than 85% of which are singletons. The sequenced sample was blood. The receptors come from a girl aged 2 to 9 with cystic fibrosis.

CDR3 sequence (DNA): TGTGCCAGCAAATGGAGCGGGAGGGGGTCCGAGCAGTACTTC. Protein product: CASKWSGRGSEQYF. The chain carries TRBV2 and TRBJ2-7, with 10 bases identical to TRBD2. V was clipped by 7 bases and J by 6 bases; unmatched bases: 9. The germline V gene has CDR1 SNHLY and CDR2 FYNNEI. The CDR3 is 14 residues long.

This clone has more than one count but fewer than ten. The chain joins TRBV6-1 to TRBJ2-7, with unresolved D. Germline CDR1 MNHNS, CDR2 SASEGT. V dropped 6 bases and J dropped 3 bases, with 18 bases sitting between them. The CDR3 has 15 amino acids. The CDR3 DNA sequence: TGTGCCAGCAGGATTACAGTGGGTTCAGGCTACGAGCAGTACTTC. This sequence encodes CASRITVGSGYEQYF.

The chain uses TRBV9 and TRBJ2-1; 7 positions agree with TRBD2. V gave up 3 bases and J gave up 5 bases; unmatched junction bases: 5. This CDR3 is 14 amino acids long. CDR1 is SGDLS and CDR2 is YYNGEE in the germline V gene. In DNA form, the CDR3 reads TGTGCCAGCAGCGCGTCGGGACTACACAATGAGCAGTTCTTC. Its protein is CASSASGLHNEQFF.

J is TRBJ2-7 and V is TRBV15; tentative D call: TRBD1 (6 bases). V lost 2 bases and J 1 base, leaving 12 bases between the germline ends. Germline CDR1 LNHNV, CDR2 YYDKDF (reference sequence). CDR3 size: 15 residues. CDR3 protein: CATSRMGTGSYEQYF. The DNA of the CDR3 is TGTGCCACCAGCAGAATGGGCACAGGGTCCTACGAGCAGTACTTC.

The chain carries TRBV5-4 and TRBJ1-2; no clear D. CDR1 is SGHNT and CDR2 is YYREEE in the germline V gene (reference sequence). This CDR3 is built from 15 residues. Trimming shortened V by 0 bases and J by 0 bases, and 9 bases separated the two germline ends. Written as DNA, the CDR3 is TGTGCCAGCAGCTTGGCGGGGTTAGCTAACTATGGCTACACCTTC. This codes for CASSLAGLANYGYTF.